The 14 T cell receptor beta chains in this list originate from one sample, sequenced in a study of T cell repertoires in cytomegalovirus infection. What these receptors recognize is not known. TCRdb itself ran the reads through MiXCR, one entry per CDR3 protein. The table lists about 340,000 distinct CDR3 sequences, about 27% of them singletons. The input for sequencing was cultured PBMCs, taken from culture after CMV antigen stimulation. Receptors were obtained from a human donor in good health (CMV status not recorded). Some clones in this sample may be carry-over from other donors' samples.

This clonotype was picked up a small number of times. DNA of the CDR3: TGCAGTGCTAGAGATCCGATCGGGGCGACGAGCTCCTACGAGCAGTACTTC. As protein: CSARDPIGATSSYEQYF. J is TRBJ2-7 and V is TRBV20-1, with D perhaps being TRBD1 or TRBD2 (5 bases each). The CDR3 runs to 17 residues. Germline V CDR1 and CDR2: DFQATT, SNEGSKA (reference sequence). V lost 0 bases, J lost 0 bases, and 18 bases lay in between.

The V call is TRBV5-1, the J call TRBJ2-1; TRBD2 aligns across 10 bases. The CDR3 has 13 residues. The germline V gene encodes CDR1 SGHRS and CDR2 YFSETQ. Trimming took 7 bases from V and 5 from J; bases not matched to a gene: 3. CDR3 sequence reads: CASRTSGNNEQFF. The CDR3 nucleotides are TGCGCCAGCCGGACTAGCGGAAACAATGAGCAGTTCTTC. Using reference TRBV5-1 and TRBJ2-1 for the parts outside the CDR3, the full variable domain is KAGVTQTPRYLIKTRGQQVTLSCSPISGHRSVSWYQQTPGQGLQFLFEYFSETQRNKGNFPGRFSGRQFSNSRSEMNVSTLELGDSALYLCASRTSGNNEQFFGPGTRLTVL.

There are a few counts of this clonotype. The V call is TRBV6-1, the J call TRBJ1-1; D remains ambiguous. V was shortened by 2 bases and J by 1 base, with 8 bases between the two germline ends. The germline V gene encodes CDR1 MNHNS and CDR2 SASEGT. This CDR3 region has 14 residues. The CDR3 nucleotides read TGTGCCAGCAGTGAAAACGCGGGGAACACTGAAGCTTTCTTT. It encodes CASSENAGNTEAFF.

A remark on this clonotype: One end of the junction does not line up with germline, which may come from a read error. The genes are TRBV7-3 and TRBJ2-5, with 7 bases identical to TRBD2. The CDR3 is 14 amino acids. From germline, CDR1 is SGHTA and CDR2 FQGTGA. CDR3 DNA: TGTGCCAGCAGCGTAACCGGGACTACGGCGGACCAGTACTTC. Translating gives CASSVTGTTADQYF.

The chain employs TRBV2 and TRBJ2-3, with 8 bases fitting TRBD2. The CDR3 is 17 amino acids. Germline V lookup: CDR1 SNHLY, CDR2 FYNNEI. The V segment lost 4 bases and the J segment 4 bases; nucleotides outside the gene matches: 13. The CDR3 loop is CASSALSGGGRSDTQYF. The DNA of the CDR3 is TGTGCCAGCAGTGCCCTATCGGGAGGGGGGCGGTCAGATACGCAGTATTTT. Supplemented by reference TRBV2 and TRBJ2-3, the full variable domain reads EPEVTQTPSHQVTQMGQEVILRCVPISNHLYFYWYRQILGQKVEFLVSFYNNEISEKSEIFDDQFSVERPDGSNFTLKIRSTKLEDSAMYFCASSALSGGGRSDTQYFGPGTRLTVL.

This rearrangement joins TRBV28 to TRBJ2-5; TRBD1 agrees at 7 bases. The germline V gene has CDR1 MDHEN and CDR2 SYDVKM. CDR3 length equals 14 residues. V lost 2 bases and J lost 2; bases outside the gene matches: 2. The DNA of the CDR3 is TGTGCCAGCAGTTTACGGACAGGACAAGAGACCCAGTACTTC. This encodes CASSLRTGQETQYF.

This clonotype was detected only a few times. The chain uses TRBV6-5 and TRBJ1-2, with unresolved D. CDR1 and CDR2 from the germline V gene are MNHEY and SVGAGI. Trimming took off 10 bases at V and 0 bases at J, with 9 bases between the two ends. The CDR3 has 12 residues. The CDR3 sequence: CATRSPNYGYTF. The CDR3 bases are TGTGCCACCCGGAGCCCTAACTATGGCTACACCTTC.

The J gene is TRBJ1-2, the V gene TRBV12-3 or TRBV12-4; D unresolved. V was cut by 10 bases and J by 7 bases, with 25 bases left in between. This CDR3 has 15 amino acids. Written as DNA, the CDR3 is TGTGCCACCATAGGAGAGGGTCTTATTATGGGTGGCTACACCTTC. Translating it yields CATIGEGLIMGGYTF.

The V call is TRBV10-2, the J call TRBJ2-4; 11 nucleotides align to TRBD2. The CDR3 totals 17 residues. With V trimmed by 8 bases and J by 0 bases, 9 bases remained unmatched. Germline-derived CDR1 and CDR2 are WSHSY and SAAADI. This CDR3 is CASRGLAGDLAKNIQYF. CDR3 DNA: TGCGCCAGCCGCGGACTAGCGGGCGATCTAGCCAAAAACATTCAGTACTTC.

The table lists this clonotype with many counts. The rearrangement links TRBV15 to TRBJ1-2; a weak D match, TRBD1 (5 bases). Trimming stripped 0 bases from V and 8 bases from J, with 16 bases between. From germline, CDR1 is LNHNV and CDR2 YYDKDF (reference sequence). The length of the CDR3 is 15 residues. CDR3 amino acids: CATSREWGRGSGYTF. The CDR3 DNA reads TGTGCCACCAGCAGAGAGTGGGGACGGGGAAGCGGCTACACCTTC.

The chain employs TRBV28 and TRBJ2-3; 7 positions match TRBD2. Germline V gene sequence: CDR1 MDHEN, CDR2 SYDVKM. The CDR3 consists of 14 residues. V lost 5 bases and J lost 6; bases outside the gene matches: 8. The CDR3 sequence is CASSVSGEGDTQYF. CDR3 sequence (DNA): TGTGCCAGCAGTGTCAGCGGGGAAGGGGATACGCAGTATTTT.

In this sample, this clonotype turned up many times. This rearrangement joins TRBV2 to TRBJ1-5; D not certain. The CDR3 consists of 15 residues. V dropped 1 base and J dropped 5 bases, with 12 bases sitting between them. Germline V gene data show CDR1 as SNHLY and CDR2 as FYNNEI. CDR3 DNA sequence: TGTGCCAGCAGTGAAGGGGCCCACCCGGATCAGCCCCAGCATTTT. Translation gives CASSEGAHPDQPQHF.

In DNA form, the CDR3 reads TGTGCCAGCAGCTGGGGCAGGGGTCTGGGCACTGAAGCTTTCTTT. Encoded protein: CASSWGRGLGTEAFF. J is TRBJ1-1 and V is TRBV12-3 or TRBV12-4; tentatively, D is TRBD1 (6 bases). V was clipped by 6 bases and J by 4 bases, with 18 bases between them. The CDR3 consists of 15 residues.

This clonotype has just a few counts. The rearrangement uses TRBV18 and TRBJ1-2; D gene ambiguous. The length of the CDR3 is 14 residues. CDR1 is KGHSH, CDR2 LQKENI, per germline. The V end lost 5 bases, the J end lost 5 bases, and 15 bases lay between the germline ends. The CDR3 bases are TGTGCCAGCTCATCGGACCGGGATCGATATGGCTACACCTTC. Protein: CASSSDRDRYGYTF. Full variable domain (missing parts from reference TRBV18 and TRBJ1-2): NAGVMQNPRHLVRRRGQEARLRCSPMKGHSHVYWYRQLPEEGLKFMVYLQKENIIDESGMPKERFSAEFPKEGPSILRIQQVVRGDSAAYFCASSSDRDRYGYTFGSGTRLTVV.